These 20 T cell receptor beta chains share one sample of origin, sequenced in a study of CD8+ T cells in alopecia areata. RNA, once extracted, was reverse transcribed into cDNA for use as the sequencing template. TCRdb's copy holds only in-frame clones and misses some; the assay was immunoSEQ multiplex PCR. Among approximately 150,000 clones listed, about 66% were seen once. The specimen comprised CD8+ T cells sorted from blood, sampled at week 0. The receptors here all came from a human donor with alopecia areata.

This chain links TRBV9 with TRBJ2-5; 7 positions match TRBD1. This CDR3 is 15 amino acids long. Germline V gives CDR1 SGDLS, CDR2 YYNGEE. With V trimmed by 7 bases and J by 2 bases, 11 bases remained unmatched. CDR3 sequence reads: CASASGTELQETQYF. In DNA form, the CDR3 reads TGTGCCAGCGCCTCCGGGACAGAACTACAAGAGACCCAGTACTTC.

CDR3 amino acids: CASSVYDINEQFF. The CDR3, as DNA: TGTGCCAGCAGTGTTTATGACATCAATGAGCAGTTCTTC. The chain couples TRBV25-1 to TRBJ2-1; unclear D gene. V was pared by 4 bases and J by 6 bases, with 10 bases between. Germline lookup yields CDR1 MGHDK and CDR2 SYGVNS. This CDR3 spans 13 amino acids.

The chain recombines TRBV5-1 with TRBJ2-1; unclear D gene. There are 16 residues in the CDR3. The germline V and J ends were trimmed by 6 bases and 2 bases, with 18 bases remaining between them. CDR1 is SGHRS, CDR2 YFSETQ, per germline. CDR3 sequence reads: CASTAPTARAYNEQFF. The DNA of the CDR3 is TGCGCCAGCACGGCCCCCACCGCCCGGGCCTACAATGAGCAGTTCTTC.

This chain links TRBV2 with TRBJ2-5; no definite D call. The germline V and J ends were trimmed by 6 bases and 5 bases, with 7 bases remaining between them. CDR3 length equals 11 residues. Germline-derived CDR1 and CDR2 are SNHLY and FYNNEI. The CDR3 nucleotides are TGTGCCAGCAGGGGTTTGGAGACCCAGTACTTC. Encoded protein: CASRGLETQYF.

The rearrangement joins TRBV19 to TRBJ1-2, with D perhaps TRBD1 (6 bases). Trimming removed 4 bases from V and 7 bases from J, with 16 bases in between. CDR1 LNHDA and CDR2 SQIVND come from the germline V gene (reference sequence). The CDR3 covers 14 residues. The CDR3 nucleotides are TGTGCCAGTAGTAGGCAGGGGAGAGAGTTTGGCTACACCTTC. Its translation: CASSRQGREFGYTF.

The chain combines TRBV7-6 with TRBJ2-2; tentative D call: TRBD2 (5 bases). The germline V and J ends were trimmed by 1 base and 10 bases, with 16 bases remaining between them. Germline V gives CDR1 SGHVS, CDR2 FNYEAQ. The CDR3 consists of 15 residues. CDR3 coding DNA: TGTGCCAGCAGCTTAGGAGGGAAAATCGTAGAGGAGCTGTTTTTT. It is translated as CASSLGGKIVEELFF.

As for this clone: At one of its ends the junction is not consistent with the germline gene, which may arise from a read error. The chain couples TRBV9 to TRBJ1-2, with 7 positions matching TRBD1. Germline CDR1 is SGDLS and CDR2 is YYNGEE. CDR3 size: 15 residues. Written as DNA, the CDR3 is TGTGCCAGGAGCGGTGACAGGGTCAATTTCTATGGCTACACCTTC. This sequence encodes CARSGDRVNFYGYTF.

The table lists this clone with a few counts. This chain links TRBV7-9 with TRBJ1-4, with a possible D match to TRBD1 (6 bases). Trimming left V 8 bases short and J 13 bases short, with 14 bases between. Germline V gene sequence: CDR1 SEHNR, CDR2 FQNEAQ (reference sequence). CDR3 length: 11 amino acids. In nucleotides, the CDR3 is TGTGCCAGCTCGGGGGCTGGGGGACTGTTTTTT. Its protein product is CASSGAGGLFF.

This clone has just a few counts. The chain links TRBV10-3 to TRBJ2-5; maybe TRBD1 (6 bases). Trimming pared 0 bases from V and 7 bases from J, leaving 12 bases between. Germline-derived CDR1 and CDR2 are ENHRY and SYGVKD. This CDR3 is built from 14 residues. This CDR3 reads CAISESQGVGTQYF. The CDR3 DNA reads as TGTGCCATCAGTGAGTCACAGGGCGTCGGGACCCAGTACTTC.

This clone occurred a few times. In nucleotides, the CDR3 is TGTGCCAGCAGCCCATGGACGGCCGGAAACACCATATATTTT. Amino acids: CASSPWTAGNTIYF. This chain joins TRBV14 and TRBJ1-3; D ambiguous. CDR1 and CDR2 from the germline V gene are SGHDN and FVKESK. The V end lost 4 bases, the J end lost 4 bases, and 11 bases lay between the germline ends. The CDR3 totals 14 residues. The whole variable domain, filled in from reference TRBV14 and TRBJ1-3, reads EAGVTQFPSHSVIEKGQTVTLRCDPISGHDNLYWYRRVMGKEIKFLLHFVKESKQDESGMPNNRFLAERTGGTYSTLKVQPAELEDSGVYFCASSPWTAGNTIYFGEGSWLTVV.

The chain has TRBV11-2 and TRBJ2-7, with D unresolved. The CDR3 has 16 residues. Germline V lookup: CDR1 SGHAT, CDR2 FQNNGV. V lost 7 bases, J lost 4 bases, and 23 bases lay in between. The CDR3 spells CASTPERWNSNYEQYF. The CDR3 coding sequence is TGTGCCAGCACCCCCGAACGTTGGAACTCTAATTACGAGCAGTACTTC.

This chain links TRBV27 with TRBJ1-1; D is unclear. Germline CDR1 reads MNHEY; CDR2 reads SMNVEV (reference sequence). V dropped 2 bases and J dropped 5 bases, with 9 bases sitting between them. The CDR3 totals 13 residues. DNA of the CDR3: TGTGCCAGCAGTTTAAAGGGTATAACTGAAGCTTTCTTT. Encoded protein: CASSLKGITEAFF.

The chain joins TRBV4-2 to TRBJ2-1, with a weak D call TRBD2 (5 bases). The germline CDR1 and CDR2 sequences are LGHNA and YNFKEQ. Trimming took off 0 bases at V and 6 bases at J, with 18 bases between the two ends. The CDR3 runs 17 residues. Here the CDR3 DNA reads TGTGCCAGCAGCCAAGATCATTTCGGGGTCGGCGGCAATGAGCAGTTCTTC. This gives the protein CASSQDHFGVGGNEQFF.

The J gene is TRBJ2-1, the V gene TRBV7-6; tentatively, D is TRBD1 or TRBD2 (5 bases each). Germline V gene data show CDR1 as SGHVS and CDR2 as FNYEAQ. The CDR3 contains 17 residues. Between the trimmed V and J ends, which lost 5 bases and 4 bases, there was a span of 21 bases. Here the CDR3 reads CASSPTGNPGLYNEQFF. The DNA of the CDR3 is TGTGCCAGCAGCCCTACCGGTAATCCGGGGCTTTACAATGAGCAGTTCTTC.

The DNA of the CDR3 is TGTGCCTGGAGTTTCGGGACAGGCCTCTACAATGAGCAGTTCTTC. Translation gives CAWSFGTGLYNEQFF. The J gene is TRBJ2-1, the V gene TRBV30; 8 positions agree with TRBD1. The CDR3 totals 15 residues. The germline gives CDR1 GTSNPN, CDR2 SVGIG (reference sequence). V shed 2 bases and J 3 bases; nucleotides not matched to a gene: 6.

In its sample, this clone was seen a few times. This chain uses TRBV6-5 with TRBJ2-5, with D hard to call. Germline assignment: CDR1 MNHEY and CDR2 SVGAGI. CDR3 length: 13 amino acids. Trimming removed 4 bases from V and 5 bases from J, with 11 bases in between. The CDR3 protein is CASSFGVGETQYF. The CDR3, as DNA: TGTGCCAGCAGTTTTGGGGTAGGCGAGACCCAGTACTTC.

The chain is built from TRBV30 and TRBJ2-7, with a tentative D call TRBD2 (6 bases). CDR3 length: 13 residues. From germline, CDR1 is GTSNPN and CDR2 SVGIG (reference sequence). V was trimmed by 3 bases and J by 7 bases, leaving 16 bases between them. The CDR3 region is CAWSGTGRGEQYF. The DNA for the CDR3 is TGTGCCTGGAGCGGAACGGGGCGGGGTGAGCAGTACTTC.

This chain joins TRBV5-6 and TRBJ2-1; 10 bases line up with TRBD2. The CDR3 is 14 amino acids. V lost 3 bases, J lost 5 bases, and 2 bases stayed unmatched. Germline-derived CDR1 and CDR2 are SGHDT and YYEEEE. Here the CDR3 reads CASSSGLANNEQFF. For the CDR3, the DNA is TGTGCCAGCAGCTCGGGACTAGCGAACAATGAGCAGTTCTTC. Filled out from reference TRBV5-6 and TRBJ2-1, the complete variable domain reads DAGVTQSPTHLIKTRGQQVTLRCSPKSGHDTVSWYQQALGQGPQFIFQYYEEEERQRGNFPDRFSGHQFPNYSSELNVNALLLGDSALYLCASSSGLANNEQFFGPGTRLTVL.

The V call is TRBV30, the J call TRBJ1-1; 7 positions match TRBD1. The CDR3 totals 12 residues. V lost 4 bases to trimming and J lost 4 bases; unmatched junction nucleotides: 3. Looked up from germline, CDR1 is GTSNPN and CDR2 is SVGIG (reference sequence). The CDR3 nucleotides read TGTGCCTGGAAGGGGGCGGTCACTGAAGCTTTCTTT. This translates into CAWKGAVTEAFF. Full variable domain (rest looked up from reference TRBV30 and TRBJ1-1): SQTIHQWPATLVQPVGSPLSLECTVEGTSNPNLYWYRQAAGRGLQLLFYSVGIGQISSEVPQNLSASRPQDRQFILSSKKLLLSDSGFYLCAWKGAVTEAFFGQGTRLTVV.

This chain links TRBV30 with TRBJ2-3, with 9 bases aligning to TRBD1. V dropped 3 bases and J dropped 6; count of bases not matched to a gene: 7. Germline assignment: CDR1 GTSNPN and CDR2 SVGIG (reference sequence). The CDR3 extends over 14 amino acids. The CDR3 nucleotides are TGTGCCTGGAGCTTGGGACAGGGTTTTGATACGCAGTATTTT. This codes for CAWSLGQGFDTQYF.